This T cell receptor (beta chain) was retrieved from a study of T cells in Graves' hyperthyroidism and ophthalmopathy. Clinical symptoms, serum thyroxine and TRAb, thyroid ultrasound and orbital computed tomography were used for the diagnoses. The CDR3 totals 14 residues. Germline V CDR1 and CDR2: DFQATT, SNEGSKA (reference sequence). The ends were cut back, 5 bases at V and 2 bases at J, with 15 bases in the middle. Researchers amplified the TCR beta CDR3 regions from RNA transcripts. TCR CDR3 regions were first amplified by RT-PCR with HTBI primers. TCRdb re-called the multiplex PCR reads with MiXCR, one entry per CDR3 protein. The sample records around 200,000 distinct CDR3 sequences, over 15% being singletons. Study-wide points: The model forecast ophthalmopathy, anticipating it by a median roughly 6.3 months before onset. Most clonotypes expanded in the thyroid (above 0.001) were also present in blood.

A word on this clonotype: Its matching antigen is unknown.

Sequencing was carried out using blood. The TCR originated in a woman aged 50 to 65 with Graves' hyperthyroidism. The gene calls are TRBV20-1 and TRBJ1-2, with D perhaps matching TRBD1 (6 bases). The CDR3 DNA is TGCAGTGCTGGCGGGGGGGCGCAAAACTATGGCTACACCTTC. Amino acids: CSAGGGAQNYGYTF.